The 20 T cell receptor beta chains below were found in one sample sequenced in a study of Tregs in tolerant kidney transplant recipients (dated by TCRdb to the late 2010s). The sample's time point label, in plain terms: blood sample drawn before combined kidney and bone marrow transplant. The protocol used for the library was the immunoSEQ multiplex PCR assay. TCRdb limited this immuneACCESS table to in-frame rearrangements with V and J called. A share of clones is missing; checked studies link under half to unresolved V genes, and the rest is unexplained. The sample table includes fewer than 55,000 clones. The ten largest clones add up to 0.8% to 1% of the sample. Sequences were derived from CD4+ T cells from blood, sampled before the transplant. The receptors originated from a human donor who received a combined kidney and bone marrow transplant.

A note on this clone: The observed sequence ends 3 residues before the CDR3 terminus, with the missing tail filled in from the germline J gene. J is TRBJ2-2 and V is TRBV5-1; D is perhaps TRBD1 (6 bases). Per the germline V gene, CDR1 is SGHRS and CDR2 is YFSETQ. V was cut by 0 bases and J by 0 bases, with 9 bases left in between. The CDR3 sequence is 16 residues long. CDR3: CASSLGRGTNTGELFF. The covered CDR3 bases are TGCGCCAGCAGCTTGGGAAGGGGGACGAACACCGGGGAG. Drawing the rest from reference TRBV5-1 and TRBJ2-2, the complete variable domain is KAGVTQTPRYLIKTRGQQVTLSCSPISGHRSVSWYQQTPGQGLQFLFEYFSETQRNKGNFPGRFSGRQFSNSRSEMNVSTLELGDSALYLCASSLGRGTNTGELFFGEGSRLTVL.

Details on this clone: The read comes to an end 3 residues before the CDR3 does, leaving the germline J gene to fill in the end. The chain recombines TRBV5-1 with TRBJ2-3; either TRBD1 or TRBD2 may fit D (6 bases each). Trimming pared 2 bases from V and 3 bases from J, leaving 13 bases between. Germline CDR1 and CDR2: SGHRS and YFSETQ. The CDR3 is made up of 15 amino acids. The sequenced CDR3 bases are TGCGCCAGCAGCTTAGGCAGGGGAGGAACAGATACG. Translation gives CASSLGRGGTDT. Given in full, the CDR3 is CASSLGRGGTDTQYF.

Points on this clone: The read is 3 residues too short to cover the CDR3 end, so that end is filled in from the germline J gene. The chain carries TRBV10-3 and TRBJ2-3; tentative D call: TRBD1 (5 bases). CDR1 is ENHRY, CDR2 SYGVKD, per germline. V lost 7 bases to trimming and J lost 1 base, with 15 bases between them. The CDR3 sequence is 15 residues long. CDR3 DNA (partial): TGTGCCATCACAGGGAACTTCCCGGGCACAGATACG. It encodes CAITGNFPGTDT. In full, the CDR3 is CAITGNFPGTDTQYF.

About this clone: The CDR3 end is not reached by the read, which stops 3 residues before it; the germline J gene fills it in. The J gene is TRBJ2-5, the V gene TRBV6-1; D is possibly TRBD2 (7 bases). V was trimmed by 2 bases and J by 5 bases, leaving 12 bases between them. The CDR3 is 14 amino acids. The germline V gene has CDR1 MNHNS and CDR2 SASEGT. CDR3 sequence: CASSEHREGETQYF. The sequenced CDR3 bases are TGTGCCAGCAGTGAACACAGGGAGGGTGAGACC.

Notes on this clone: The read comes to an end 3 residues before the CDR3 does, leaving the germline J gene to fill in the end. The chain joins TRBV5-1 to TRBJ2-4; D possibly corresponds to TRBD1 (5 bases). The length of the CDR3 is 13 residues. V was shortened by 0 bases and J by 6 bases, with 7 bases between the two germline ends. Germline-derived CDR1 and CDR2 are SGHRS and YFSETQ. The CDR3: CASSLVQGNIQYF. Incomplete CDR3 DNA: TGCGCCAGCAGCTTGGTTCAGGGAAACATT.

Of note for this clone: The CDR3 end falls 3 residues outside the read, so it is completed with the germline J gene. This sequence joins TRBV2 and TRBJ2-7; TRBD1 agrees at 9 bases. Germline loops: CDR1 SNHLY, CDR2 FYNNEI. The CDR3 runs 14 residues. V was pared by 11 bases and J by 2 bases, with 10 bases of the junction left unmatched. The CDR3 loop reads CAGRDREKTYEQYF. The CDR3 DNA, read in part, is TGTGCCGGACGGGACAGGGAAAAAACCTACGAG.

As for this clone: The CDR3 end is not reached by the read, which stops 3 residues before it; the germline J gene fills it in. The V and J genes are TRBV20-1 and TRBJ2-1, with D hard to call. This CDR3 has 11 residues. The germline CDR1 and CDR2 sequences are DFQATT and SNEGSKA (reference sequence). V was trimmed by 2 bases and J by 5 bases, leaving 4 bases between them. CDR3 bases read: TGCAGTGCTAGACTAGACAATGAG. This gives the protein CSARLDNE. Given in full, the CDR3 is CSARLDNEQFF.

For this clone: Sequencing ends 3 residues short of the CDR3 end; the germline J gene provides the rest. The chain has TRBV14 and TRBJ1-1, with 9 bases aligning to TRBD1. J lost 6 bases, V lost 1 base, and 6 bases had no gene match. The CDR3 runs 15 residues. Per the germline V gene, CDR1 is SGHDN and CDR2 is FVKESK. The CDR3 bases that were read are TGTGCCAGCAGCCAAGCAGACAGGGGGGTCCCTGAA. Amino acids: CASSQADRGVPE. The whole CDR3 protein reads CASSQADRGVPEAFF. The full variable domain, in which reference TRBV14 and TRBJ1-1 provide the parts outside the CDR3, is EAGVTQFPSHSVIEKGQTVTLRCDPISGHDNLYWYRRVMGKEIKFLLHFVKESKQDESGMPNNRFLAERTGGTYSTLKVQPAELEDSGVYFCASSQADRGVPEAFFGQGTRLTVV.

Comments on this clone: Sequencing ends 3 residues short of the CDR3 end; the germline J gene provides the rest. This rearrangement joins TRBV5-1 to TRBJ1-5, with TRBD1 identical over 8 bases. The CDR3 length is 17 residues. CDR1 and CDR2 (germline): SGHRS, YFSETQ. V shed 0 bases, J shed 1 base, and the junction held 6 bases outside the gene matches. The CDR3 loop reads CASSLGTGTASNQPQHF. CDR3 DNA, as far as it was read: TGCGCCAGCAGCTTGGGGACAGGGACTGCCAGCAATCAGCCC.

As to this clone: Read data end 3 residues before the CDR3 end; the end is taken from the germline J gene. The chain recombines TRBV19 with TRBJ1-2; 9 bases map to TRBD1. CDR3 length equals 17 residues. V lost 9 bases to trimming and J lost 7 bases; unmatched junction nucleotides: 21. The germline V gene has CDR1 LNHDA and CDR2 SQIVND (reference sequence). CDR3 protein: CARHEGGQGPPWGGYTF. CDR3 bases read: TGTGCCAGGCACGAAGGGGGACAGGGACCGCCGTGGGGTGGC.

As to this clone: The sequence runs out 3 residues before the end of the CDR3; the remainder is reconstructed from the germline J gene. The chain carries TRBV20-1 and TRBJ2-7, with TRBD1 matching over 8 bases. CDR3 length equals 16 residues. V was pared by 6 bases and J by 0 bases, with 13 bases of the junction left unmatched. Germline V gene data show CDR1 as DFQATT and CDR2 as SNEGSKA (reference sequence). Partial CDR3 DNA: TGCAGTGCGGCAGGTGGGTGGACAGGGAGCTCCTACGAG. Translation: CSAAGGWTGSSYE. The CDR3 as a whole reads CSAAGGWTGSSYEQYF.

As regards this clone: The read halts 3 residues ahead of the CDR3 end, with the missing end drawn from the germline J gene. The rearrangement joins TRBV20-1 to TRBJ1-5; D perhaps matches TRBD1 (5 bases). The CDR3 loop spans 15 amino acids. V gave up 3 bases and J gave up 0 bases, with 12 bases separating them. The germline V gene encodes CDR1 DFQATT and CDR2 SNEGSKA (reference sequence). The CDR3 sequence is CSARLDTTSNQPQHF. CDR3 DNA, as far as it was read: TGCAGTGCTAGGTTGGACACTACTAGCAATCAGCCC.

The CDR3 bases that were read are TGTGCCAGTAAGCCGGGGGGGATGAACACTGAA. This codes for CASKPGGMNTE. The full-length CDR3 reads as CASKPGGMNTEAFF. The V and J genes are TRBV19 and TRBJ1-1; perhaps TRBD1 as D (5 bases). From the germline J gene comes the end of the CDR3, since the read stops 3 residues before it. Germline V gene data show CDR1 as LNHDA and CDR2 as SQIVND (reference sequence). The CDR3 runs to 14 residues. Trimming pared 7 bases from V and 0 bases from J, leaving 12 bases between.

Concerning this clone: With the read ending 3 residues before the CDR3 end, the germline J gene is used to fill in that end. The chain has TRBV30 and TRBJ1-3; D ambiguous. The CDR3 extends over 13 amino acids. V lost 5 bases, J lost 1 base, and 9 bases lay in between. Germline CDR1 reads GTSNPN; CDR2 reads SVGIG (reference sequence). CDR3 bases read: TGTGCCTGGCTAGTTGGGTCTGGAAACACC. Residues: CAWLVGSGNT. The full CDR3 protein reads CAWLVGSGNTIYF.

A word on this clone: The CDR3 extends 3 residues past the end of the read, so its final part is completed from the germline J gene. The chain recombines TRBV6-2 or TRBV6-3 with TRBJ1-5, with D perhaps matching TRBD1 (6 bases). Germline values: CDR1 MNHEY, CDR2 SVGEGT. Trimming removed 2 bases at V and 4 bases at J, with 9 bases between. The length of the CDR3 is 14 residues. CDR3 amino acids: CASSYQRGNQPQHF. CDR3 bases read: TGTGCCAGCAGTTACCAAAGGGGGAATCAGCCC.

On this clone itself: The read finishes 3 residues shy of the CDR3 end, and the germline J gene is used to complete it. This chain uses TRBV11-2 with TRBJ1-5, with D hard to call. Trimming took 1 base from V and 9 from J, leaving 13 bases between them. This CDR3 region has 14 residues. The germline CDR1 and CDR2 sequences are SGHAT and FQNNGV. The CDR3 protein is CASSLVGPRGPQHF. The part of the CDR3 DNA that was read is TGTGCCAGCAGCTTAGTAGGGCCTCGGGGGCCC.

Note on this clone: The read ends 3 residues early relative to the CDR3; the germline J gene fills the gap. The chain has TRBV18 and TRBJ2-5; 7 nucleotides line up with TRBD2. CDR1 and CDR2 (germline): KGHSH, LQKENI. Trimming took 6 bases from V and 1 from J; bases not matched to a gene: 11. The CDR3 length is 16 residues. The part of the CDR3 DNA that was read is TGTGCCAGCTCCCCTTCTCTAGAGCGGGGCCAAGAGACC. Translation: CASSPSLERGQET. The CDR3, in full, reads CASSPSLERGQETQYF.

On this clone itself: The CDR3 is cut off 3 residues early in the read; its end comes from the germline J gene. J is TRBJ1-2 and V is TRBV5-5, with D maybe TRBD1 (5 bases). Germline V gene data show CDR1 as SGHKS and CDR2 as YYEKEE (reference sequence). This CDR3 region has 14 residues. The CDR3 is CASSLDGRVGGYTF. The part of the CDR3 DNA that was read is TGTGCCAGCAGCTTGGATGGCAGGGTGGGAGGC.

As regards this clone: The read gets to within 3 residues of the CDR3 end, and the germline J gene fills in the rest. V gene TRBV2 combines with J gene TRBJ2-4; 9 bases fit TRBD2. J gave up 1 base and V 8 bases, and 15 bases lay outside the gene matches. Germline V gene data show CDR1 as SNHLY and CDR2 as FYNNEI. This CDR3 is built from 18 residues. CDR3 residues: CASRGRGGASGAKNIQYF. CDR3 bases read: TGTGCCAGCCGGGGGCGCGGGGGGGCCTCGGGGGCCAAAAACATT.

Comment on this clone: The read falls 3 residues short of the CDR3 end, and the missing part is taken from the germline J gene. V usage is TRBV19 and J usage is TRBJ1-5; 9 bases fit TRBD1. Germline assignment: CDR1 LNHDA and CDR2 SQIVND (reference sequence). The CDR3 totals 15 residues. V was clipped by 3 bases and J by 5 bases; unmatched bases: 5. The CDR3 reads CASSIADRGYQPQHF. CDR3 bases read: TGTGCCAGTAGTATTGCTGACAGGGGGTATCAGCCC.